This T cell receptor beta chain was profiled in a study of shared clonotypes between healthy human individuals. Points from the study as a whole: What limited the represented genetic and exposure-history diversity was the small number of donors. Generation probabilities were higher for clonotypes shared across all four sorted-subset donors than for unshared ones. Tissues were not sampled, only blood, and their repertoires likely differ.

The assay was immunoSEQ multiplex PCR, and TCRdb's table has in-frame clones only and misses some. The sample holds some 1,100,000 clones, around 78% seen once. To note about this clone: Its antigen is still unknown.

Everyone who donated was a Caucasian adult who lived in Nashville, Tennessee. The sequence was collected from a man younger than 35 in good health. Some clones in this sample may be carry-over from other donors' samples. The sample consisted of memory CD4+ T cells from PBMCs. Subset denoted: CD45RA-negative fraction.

Written as DNA, the CDR3 is TGCACCAGCAGCCAATTCTTGGGGGGTAACTATGGCTACACCTTC. It specifies CTSSQFLGGNYGYTF. The genes are TRBV1 and TRBJ1-2. TRBV1 is shown as a pseudogene. The CDR3 is made up of 15 amino acids.